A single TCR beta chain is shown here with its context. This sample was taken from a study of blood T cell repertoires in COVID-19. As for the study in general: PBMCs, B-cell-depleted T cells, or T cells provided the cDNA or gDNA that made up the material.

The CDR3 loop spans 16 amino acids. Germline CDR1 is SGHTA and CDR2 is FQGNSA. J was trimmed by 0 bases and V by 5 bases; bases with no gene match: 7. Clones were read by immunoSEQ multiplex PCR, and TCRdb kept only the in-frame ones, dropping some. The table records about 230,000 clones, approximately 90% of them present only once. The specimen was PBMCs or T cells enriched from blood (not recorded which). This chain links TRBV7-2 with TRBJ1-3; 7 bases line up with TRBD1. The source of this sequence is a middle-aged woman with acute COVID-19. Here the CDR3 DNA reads TGTGCCAGCAGCCCAGGGGGAATGGTCTCTGGAAACACCATATATTTT. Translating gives CASSPGGMVSGNTIYF.